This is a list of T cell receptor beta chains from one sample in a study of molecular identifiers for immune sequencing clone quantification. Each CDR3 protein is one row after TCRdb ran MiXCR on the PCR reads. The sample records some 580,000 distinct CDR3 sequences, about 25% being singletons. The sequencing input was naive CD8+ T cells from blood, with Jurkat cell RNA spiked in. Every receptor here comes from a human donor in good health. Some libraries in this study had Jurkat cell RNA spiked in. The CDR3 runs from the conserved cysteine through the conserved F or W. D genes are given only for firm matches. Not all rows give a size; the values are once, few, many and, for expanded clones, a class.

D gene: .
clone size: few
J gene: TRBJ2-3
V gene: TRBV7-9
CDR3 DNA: TGTGCCAGCAGCCTCCCGGAGGGTATTGGCACAGATACGCAGTATTTT
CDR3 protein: CASSLPEGIGTDTQYF

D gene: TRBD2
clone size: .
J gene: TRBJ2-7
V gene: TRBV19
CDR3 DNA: TGTGCCAGTAGTATATCAGCGGGAGGGTCCTACGAGCAGTACTTC
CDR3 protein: CASSISAGGSYEQYF

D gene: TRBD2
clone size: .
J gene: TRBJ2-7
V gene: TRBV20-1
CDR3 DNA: TGCAGTGCTAGAGATAGCGGGAGGGCCTATGAGCAGTACTTC
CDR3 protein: CSARDSGRAYEQYF

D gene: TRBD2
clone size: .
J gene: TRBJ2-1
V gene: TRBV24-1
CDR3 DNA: TGTGCCACCAGTGATAGCGGGGGGCCCGACAATGAGCAGTTCTTC
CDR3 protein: CATSDSGGPDNEQFF

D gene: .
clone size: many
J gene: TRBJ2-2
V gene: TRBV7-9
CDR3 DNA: TGTGCCAGCAGCCCTTCCCCGGGGGTCACCGGGGAGCTGTTTTTT
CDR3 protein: CASSPSPGVTGELFF

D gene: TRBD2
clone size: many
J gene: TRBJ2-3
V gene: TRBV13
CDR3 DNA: TGTGCCAGCAGCGGACTAGCGGTTCTCGGGCTTGAAGATACGCAGTATTTT
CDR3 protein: CASSGLAVLGLEDTQYF

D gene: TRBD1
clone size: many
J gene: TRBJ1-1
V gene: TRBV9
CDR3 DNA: TGTGCCAGCAGCCCCTGGACAGGGGATCCGGCTGAAGCTTTCTTT
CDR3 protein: CASSPWTGDPAEAFF

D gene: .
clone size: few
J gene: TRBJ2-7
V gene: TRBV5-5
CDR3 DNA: TGTGCCAGCAGCTTGGGGCCGGGACGATCCTACGAGCAGTACTTC
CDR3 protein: CASSLGPGRSYEQYF

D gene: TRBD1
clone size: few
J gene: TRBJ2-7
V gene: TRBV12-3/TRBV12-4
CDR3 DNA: TGTGCCAGCAGTGAATACGGGACAGTTTTCCACGAGCAGTACTTC
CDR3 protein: CASSEYGTVFHEQYF

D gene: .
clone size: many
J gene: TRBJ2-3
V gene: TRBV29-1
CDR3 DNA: TGCAGCGTTGAAGATCTCCTACTGGGTACGCAGTATTTT
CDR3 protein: CSVEDLLLGTQYF

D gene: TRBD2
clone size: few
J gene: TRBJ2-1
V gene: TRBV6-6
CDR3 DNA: TGTGCCAGCAGGCCGGGACTAGCGGGAGAGGAGCAGTTCTTC
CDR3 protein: CASRPGLAGEEQFF

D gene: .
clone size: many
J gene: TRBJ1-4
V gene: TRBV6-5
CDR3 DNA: TGTGCCAGCAGTTACGCGGCTGACGCAACTAATGAAAAACTGTTTTTT
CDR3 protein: CASSYAADATNEKLFF

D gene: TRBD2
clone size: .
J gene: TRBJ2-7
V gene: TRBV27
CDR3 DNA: TGTGCCAGCAGTCCGGAGACTAGCGGAGCCTCCTACGAGCAGTACTTC
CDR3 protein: CASSPETSGASYEQYF

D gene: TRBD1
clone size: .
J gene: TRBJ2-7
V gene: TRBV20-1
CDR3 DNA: TGCAGTCCCCGGGACAGCTTCTCCTACGAGCAGTACTTC
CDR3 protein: CSPRDSFSYEQYF

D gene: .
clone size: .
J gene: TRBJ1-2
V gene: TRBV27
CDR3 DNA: TGTGCCAGCAGTTTTCTGGGGACTAACTATGGCTACACCTTC
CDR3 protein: CASSFLGTNYGYTF

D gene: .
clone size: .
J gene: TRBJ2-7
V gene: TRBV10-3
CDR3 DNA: TGTGCCATCAGTGGCGAAGGCCCTTCCTACGAGCAGTACTTC
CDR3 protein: CAISGEGPSYEQYF

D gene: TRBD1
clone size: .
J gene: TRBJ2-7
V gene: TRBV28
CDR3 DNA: TGTGCCAGCAGCCCGGACAGGGTGTCACTCCACGAGCAGTACTTC
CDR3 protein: CASSPDRVSLHEQYF

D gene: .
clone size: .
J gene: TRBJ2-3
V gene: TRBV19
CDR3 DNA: TGTGCCAGTAGTTTCGCGGGCCTACTAGATACGCAGTATTTT
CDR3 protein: CASSFAGLLDTQYF

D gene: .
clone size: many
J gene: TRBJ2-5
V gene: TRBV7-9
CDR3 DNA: TGTGCCAGCAGCTTCCGCCTGGGGGCGGAAGAGACCCAGTACTTC
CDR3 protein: CASSFRLGAEETQYF

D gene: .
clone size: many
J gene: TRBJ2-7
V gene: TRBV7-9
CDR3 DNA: TGTGCCAGCAGCTCTACAGAGGACGAGCAGTACTTC
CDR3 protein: CASSSTEDEQYF

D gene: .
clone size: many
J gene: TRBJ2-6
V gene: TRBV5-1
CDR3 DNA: TGCGCCAGCAGCCCGGACTTTACCGGGGCCAACGTCCTGACTTTC
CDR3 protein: CASSPDFTGANVLTF

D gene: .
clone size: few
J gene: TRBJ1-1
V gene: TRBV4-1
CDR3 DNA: TGCGCCAGCAGCCCTCAGGAAGCACTAAAAGCTTTCTTT
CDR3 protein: CASSPQEALKAFF

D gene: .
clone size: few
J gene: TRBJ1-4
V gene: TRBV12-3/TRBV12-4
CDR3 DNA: TGTGCCAGCAGTCCCGGGACTTTAGGGCCATATGAAAAACTGTTTTTT
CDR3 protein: CASSPGTLGPYEKLFF

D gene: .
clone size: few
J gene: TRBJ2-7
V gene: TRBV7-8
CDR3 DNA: TGTGCCAGCAGCTATGACCCGGGACGGACCTCCTACGAGCAGTACTTC
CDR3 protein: CASSYDPGRTSYEQYF

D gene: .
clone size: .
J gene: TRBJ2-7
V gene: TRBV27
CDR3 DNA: TGTGCCAGCAGTTTATTAGGGGTCGGAGGAGTAGACTACGAGCAGTACTTC
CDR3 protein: CASSLLGVGGVDYEQYF

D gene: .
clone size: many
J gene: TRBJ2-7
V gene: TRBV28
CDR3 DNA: TGTGCCAGCAGACAGACTGCTTCCCCCTACGAGCAGTACTTC
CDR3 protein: CASRQTASPYEQYF

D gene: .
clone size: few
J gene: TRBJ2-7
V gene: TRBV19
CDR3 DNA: TGTGCCAGTAGTCTGTCGGTTGCCTACGAGCAGTACTTC
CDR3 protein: CASSLSVAYEQYF

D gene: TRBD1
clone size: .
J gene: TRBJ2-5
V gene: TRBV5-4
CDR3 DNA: TGTGCCAGCAGCGTGAACAGGGGGCGCGTAGAGACCCAGTACTTC
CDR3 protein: CASSVNRGRVETQYF

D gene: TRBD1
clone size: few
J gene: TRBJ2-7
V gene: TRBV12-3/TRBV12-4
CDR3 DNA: TGTGCCAGCAGTACCTACGGTGACAGGGGAATTAGCTACGAGCAGTACTTC
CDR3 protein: CASSTYGDRGISYEQYF